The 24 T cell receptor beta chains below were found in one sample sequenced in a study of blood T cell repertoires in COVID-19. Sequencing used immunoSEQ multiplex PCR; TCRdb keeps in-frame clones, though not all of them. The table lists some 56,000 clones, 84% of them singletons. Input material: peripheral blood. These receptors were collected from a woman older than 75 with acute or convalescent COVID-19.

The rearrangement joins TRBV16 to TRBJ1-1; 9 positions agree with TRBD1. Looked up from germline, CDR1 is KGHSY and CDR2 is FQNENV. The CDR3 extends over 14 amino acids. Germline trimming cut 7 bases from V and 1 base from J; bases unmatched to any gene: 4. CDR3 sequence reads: CASTNRGQNTEAFF. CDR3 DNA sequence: TGTGCCAGCACCAACAGGGGGCAGAACACTGAAGCTTTCTTT.

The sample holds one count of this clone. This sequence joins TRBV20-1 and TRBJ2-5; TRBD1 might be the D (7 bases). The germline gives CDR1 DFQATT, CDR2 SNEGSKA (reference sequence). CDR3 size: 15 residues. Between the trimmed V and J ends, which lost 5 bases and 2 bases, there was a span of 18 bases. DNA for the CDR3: TGCAGTGCTCGTGGGGGGACAGCGGTTCAAGAGACCCAGTACTTC. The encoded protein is CSARGGTAVQETQYF.

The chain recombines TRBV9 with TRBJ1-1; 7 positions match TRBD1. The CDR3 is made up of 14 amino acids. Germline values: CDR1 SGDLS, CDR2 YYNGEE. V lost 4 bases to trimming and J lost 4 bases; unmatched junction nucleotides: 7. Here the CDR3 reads CASSKQGESTEAFF. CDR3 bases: TGTGCCAGCAGCAAGCAGGGGGAGAGCACTGAAGCTTTCTTT.

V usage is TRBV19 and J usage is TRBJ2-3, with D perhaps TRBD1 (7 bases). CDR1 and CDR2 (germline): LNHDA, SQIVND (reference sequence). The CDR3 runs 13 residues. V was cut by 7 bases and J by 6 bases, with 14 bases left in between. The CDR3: CASKVEGQDTQYF. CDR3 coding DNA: TGTGCCAGTAAGGTGGAGGGACAGGATACGCAGTATTTT.

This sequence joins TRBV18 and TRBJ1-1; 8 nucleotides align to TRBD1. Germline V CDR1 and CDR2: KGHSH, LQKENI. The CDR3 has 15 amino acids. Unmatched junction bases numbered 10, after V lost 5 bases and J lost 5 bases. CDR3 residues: CASSTYGQGGTEAFF. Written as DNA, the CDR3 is TGTGCCAGCTCAACTTATGGACAGGGAGGGACTGAAGCTTTCTTT. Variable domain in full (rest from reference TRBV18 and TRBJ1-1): NAGVMQNPRHLVRRRGQEARLRCSPMKGHSHVYWYRQLPEEGLKFMVYLQKENIIDESGMPKERFSAEFPKEGPSILRIQQVVRGDSAAYFCASSTYGQGGTEAFFGQGTRLTVV.

CDR3 sequence (DNA): TGTGCCAGCAGCGCCAGCGGATCGAACACCGGGGAGCTGTTTTTT. Its protein product is CASSASGSNTGELFF. This chain connects TRBV11-1 to TRBJ2-2; TRBD2 might be the D (5 bases). This CDR3 contains 15 residues. CDR1 is SGHAT, CDR2 FQDESV, per germline (reference sequence). V dropped 5 bases and J dropped 0 bases, with 10 bases sitting between them.

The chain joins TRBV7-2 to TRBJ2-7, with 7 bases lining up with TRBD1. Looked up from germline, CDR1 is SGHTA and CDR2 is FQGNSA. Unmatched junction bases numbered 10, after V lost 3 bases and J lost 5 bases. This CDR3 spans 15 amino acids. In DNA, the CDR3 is TGTGCCAGCAGCTTGAAAACGGGACAGTTCCACGAGCAGTACTTC. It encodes CASSLKTGQFHEQYF.

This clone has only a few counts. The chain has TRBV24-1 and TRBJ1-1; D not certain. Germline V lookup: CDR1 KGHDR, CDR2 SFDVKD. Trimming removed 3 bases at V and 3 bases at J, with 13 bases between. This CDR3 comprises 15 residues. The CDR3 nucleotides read TGTGCCACCAGTGATCCCTCCCGCGGGGACACTGAAGCTTTCTTT. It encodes CATSDPSRGDTEAFF.

The CDR3 sequence is CASSITGTGAYEQYF. CDR3 in DNA: TGTGCCAGTAGTATCACCGGGACAGGGGCCTACGAGCAGTACTTC. V and J are TRBV19 and TRBJ2-7; 10 bases agree with TRBD1. The J segment lost 2 bases and the V segment lost 3 bases, leaving 4 bases of the junction unmatched. Per the germline V gene, CDR1 is LNHDA and CDR2 is SQIVND (reference sequence). This CDR3 contains 15 residues.

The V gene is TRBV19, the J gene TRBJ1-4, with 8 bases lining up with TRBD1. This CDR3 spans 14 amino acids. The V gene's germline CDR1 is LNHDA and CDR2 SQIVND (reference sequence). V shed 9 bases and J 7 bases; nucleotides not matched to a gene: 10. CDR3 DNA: TGTGCCAGCACTCAACAGGGGGGAGGTGAAAAACTGTTTTTT. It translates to CASTQQGGGEKLFF.

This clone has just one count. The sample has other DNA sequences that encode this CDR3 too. CDR3 region: CASSGAGNTEAFF. DNA for the CDR3: TGTGCCAGCAGTGGGGCAGGGAACACTGAAGCTTTCTTT. The V and J genes are TRBV2 and TRBJ1-1; no reliable D call. CDR3 length equals 13 residues. The germline V gene encodes CDR1 SNHLY and CDR2 FYNNEI. The ends were cut back, 4 bases at V and 1 base at J, with 7 bases in the middle. The whole variable domain, filled in from reference TRBV2 and TRBJ1-1, reads EPEVTQTPSHQVTQMGQEVILRCVPISNHLYFYWYRQILGQKVEFLVSFYNNEISEKSEIFDDQFSVERPDGSNFTLKIRSTKLEDSAMYFCASSGAGNTEAFFGQGTRLTVV.

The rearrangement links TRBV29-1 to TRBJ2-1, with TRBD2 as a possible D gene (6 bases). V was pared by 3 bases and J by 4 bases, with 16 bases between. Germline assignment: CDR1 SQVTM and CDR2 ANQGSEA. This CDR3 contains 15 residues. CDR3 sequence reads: CSVEGGGAGYNEQFF. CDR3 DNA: TGCAGCGTTGAGGGTGGGGGTGCGGGGTACAATGAGCAGTTCTTC.

The CDR3 DNA reads as TGTGCCAGCAGCCCAAGGGAGGACGGGTGGCAGCCCCAGCATTTT. It codes for CASSPREDGWQPQHF. The chain has TRBV6-5 and TRBJ1-5; D is uncertain. The CDR3 consists of 15 residues. Germline CDR1 is MNHEY and CDR2 is SVGAGI. Trimming shortened V by 6 bases and J by 7 bases, and 19 bases separated the two germline ends.

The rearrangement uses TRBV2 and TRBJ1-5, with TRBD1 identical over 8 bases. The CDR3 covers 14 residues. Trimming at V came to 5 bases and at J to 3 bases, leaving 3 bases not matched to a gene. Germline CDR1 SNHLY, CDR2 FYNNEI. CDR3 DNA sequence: TGTGCCAGCAGTTGGACAGGGAACAATCAGCCCCAGCATTTT. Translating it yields CASSWTGNNQPQHF.

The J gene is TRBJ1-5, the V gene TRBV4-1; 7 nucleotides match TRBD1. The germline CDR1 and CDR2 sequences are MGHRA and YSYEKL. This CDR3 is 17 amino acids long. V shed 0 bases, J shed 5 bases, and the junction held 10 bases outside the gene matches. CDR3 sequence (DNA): TGCGCCAGCAGCCAAGATCTTGGGCGAGGGGGCTATCAGCCCCAGCATTTT. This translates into CASSQDLGRGGYQPQHF.

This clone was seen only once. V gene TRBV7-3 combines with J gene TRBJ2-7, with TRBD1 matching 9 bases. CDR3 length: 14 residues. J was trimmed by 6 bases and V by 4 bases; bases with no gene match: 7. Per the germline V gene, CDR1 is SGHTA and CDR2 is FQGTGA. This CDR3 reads CASSSRDRVGEQYF. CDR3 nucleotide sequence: TGTGCCAGCAGCTCCCGGGACAGGGTGGGCGAGCAGTACTTC.

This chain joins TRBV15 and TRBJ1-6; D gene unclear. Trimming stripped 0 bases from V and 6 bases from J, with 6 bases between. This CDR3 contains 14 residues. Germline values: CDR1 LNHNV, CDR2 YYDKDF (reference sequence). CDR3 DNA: TGTGCCACCAGCAGAGAACAATTTAATTCACCCCTCCACTTT. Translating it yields CATSREQFNSPLHF.

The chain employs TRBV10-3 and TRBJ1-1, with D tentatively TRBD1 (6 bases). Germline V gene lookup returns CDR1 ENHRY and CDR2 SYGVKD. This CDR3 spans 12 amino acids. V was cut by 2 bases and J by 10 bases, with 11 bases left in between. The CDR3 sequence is CAISEKGDGAFF. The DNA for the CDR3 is TGTGCCATCAGTGAGAAGGGGGATGGAGCTTTCTTT.

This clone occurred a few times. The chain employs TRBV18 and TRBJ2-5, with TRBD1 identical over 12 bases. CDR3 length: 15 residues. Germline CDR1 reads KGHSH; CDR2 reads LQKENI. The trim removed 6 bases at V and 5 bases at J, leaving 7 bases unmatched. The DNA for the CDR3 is TGTGCCAGCTCGACGGGACAGGGGGCGCGGGAGACCCAGTACTTC. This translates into CASSTGQGARETQYF.

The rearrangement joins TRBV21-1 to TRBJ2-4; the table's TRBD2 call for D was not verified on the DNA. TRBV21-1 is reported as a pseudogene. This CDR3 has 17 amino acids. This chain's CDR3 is CASSKVASGGEKNIQYF. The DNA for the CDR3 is TGTGCCAGCAGCAAAGTGGCTAGCGGGGGAGAAAAAAACATTCAGTACTTC.

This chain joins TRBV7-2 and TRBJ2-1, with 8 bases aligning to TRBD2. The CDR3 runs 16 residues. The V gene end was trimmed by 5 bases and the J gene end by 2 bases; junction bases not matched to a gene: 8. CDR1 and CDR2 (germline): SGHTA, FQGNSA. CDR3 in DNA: TGTGCCAGCAGCAAAGTAGCGGGGACGACCTACAATGAGCAGTTCTTC. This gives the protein CASSKVAGTTYNEQFF.

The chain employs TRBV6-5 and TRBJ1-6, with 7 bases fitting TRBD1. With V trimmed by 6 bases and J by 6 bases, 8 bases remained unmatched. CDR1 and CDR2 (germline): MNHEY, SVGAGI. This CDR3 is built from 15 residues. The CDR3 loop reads CASRYQGVVNSPLHF. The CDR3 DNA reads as TGTGCCAGCAGATACCAGGGGGTAGTTAATTCACCCCTCCACTTT.

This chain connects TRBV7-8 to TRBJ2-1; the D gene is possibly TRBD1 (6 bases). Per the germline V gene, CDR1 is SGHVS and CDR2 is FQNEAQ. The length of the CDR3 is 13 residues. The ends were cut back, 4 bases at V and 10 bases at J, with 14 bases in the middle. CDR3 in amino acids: CASSYRTEREQFF. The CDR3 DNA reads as TGTGCCAGCAGCTACCGGACAGAGCGAGAGCAGTTCTTC.

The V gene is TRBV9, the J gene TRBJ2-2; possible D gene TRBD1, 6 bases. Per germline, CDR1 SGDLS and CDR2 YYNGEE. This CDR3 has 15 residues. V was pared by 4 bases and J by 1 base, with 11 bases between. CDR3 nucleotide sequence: TGTGCCAGCAGCTTATACAGGGAGAACACCGGGGAGCTGTTTTTT. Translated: CASSLYRENTGELFF.